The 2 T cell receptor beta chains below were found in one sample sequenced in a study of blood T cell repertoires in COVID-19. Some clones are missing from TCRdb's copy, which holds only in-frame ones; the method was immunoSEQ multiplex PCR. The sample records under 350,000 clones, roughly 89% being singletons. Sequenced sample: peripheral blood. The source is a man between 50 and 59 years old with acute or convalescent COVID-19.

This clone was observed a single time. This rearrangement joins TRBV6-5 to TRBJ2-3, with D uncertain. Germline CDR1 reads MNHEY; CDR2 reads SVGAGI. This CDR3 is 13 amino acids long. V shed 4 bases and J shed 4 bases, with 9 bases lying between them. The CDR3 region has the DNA TGTGCCAGCAGTTTCAGCGCGGCAGATACGCAGTATTTT. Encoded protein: CASSFSAADTQYF.

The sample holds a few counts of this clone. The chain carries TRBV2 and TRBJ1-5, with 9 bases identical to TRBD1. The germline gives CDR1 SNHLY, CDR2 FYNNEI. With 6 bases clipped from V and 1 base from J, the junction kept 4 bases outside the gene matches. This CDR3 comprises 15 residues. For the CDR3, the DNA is TGTGCCAGCAGCGGGGACAGGGTAAGCAATCAGCCCCAGCATTTT. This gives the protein CASSGDRVSNQPQHF.